The clone carrying this T cell receptor beta chain was seen only a few times. Unique molecular identifiers were used to barcode this TCRbeta library. Using its own MiXCR run on the PCR reads, TCRdb lists one record per CDR3 protein. The data contain 800,000 to 1,000,000 distinct CDR3 sequences, roughly 31% of them singletons. These data come from a study of T-cell reconstitution after alpha-beta-depleted transplantation in children. J was trimmed by 2 bases and V by 3 bases; bases with no gene match: 3. Germline CDR1 reads MNHNS; CDR2 reads SASEGT. The CDR3 sequence is 14 residues long. The TCR sequence derives from a boy under two years old who had a stem cell transplant for SCID, so the T cells may come from the graft donor. This material consisted of PBMCs, mostly from graft donor cells, taken 360 days after TCRalphabeta/CD19-depleted stem cell transplant. The gene calls are TRBV6-1 and TRBJ2-7; 8 positions match TRBD2. The CDR3 bases are TGTGCCAGCAGTGAGAGCGGGGGCCCCTACGAGCAGTACTTC. Its translation is CASSESGGPYEQYF.